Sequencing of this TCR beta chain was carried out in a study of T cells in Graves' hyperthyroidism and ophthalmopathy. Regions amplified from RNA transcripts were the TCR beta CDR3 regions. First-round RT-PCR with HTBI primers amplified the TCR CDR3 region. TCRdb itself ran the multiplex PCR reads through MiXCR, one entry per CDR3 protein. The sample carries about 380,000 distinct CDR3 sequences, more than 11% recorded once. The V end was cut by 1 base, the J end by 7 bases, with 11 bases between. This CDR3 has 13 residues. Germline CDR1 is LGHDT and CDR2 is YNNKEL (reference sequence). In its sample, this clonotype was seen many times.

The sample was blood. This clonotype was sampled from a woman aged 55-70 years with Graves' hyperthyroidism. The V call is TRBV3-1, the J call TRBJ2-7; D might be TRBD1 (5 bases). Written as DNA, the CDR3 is TGTGCCAGCAGCCAAGGGACACCAGGGGAGCAGTACTTC. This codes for CASSQGTPGEQYF.